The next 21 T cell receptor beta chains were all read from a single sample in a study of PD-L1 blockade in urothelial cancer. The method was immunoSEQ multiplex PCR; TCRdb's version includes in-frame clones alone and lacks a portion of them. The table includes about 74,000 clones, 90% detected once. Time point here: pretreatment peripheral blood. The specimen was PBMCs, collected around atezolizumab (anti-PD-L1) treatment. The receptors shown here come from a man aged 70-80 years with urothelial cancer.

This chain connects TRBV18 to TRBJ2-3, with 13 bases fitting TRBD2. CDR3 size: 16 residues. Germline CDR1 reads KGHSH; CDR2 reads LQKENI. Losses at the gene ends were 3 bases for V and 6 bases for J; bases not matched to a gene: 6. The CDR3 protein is CASSPELAGGSDTQYF. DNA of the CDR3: TGTGCCAGCTCACCGGAACTAGCGGGAGGGAGTGATACGCAGTATTTT.

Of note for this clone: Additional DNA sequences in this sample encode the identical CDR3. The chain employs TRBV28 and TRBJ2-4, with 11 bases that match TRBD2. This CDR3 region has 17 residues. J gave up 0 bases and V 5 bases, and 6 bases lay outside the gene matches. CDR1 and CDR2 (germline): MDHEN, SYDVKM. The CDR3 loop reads CASSPGLAVLAKNIQYF. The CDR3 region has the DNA TGTGCCAGCAGTCCGGGACTAGCGGTCCTAGCCAAAAACATTCAGTACTTC.

The CDR3 nucleotides are TGTGCCAGCAGAGCCGGGACAGGGAGCGAGCAGTACTTC. It codes for CASRAGTGSEQYF. The chain links TRBV28 to TRBJ2-7, with TRBD1 matching over 9 bases. This CDR3 is built from 13 residues. From germline, CDR1 is MDHEN and CDR2 SYDVKM. J lost 6 bases, V lost 6 bases, and 6 bases had no gene match.

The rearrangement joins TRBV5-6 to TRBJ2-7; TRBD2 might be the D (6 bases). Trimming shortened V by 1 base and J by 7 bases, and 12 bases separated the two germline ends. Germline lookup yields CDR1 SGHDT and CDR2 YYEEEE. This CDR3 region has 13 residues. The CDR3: CASSLRGLGEQYF. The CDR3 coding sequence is TGTGCCAGCAGCTTGCGGGGGTTGGGGGAGCAGTACTTC.

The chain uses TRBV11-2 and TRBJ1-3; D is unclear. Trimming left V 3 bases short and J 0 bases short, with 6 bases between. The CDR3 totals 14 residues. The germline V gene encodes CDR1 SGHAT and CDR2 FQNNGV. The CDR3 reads CASSFADSGNTIYF. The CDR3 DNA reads TGTGCCAGCAGCTTCGCAGACTCTGGAAACACCATATATTTT.

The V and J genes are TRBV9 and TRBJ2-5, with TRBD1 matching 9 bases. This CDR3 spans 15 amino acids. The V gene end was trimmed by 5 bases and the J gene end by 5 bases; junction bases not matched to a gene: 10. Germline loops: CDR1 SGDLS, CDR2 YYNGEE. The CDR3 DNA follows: TGTGCCAGCAGTCCGCGGGACAGGGAATATGAGACCCAGTACTTC. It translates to CASSPRDREYETQYF.

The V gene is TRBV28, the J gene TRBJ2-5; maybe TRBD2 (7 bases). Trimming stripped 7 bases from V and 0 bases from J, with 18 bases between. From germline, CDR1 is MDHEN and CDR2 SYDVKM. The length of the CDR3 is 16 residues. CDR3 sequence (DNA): TGTGCCAGCAACCTGGGGGCTAGCGGTAACCAAGAGACCCAGTACTTC. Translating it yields CASNLGASGNQETQYF.

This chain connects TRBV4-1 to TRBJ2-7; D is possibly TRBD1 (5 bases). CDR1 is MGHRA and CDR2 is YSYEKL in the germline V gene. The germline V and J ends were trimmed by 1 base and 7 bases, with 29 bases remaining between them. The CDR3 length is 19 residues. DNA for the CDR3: TGCGCCAGCAGCCAAGTTAACAGCCTCCTTACAAATACGAACAGGGAGCAGTACTTC. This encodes CASSQVNSLLTNTNREQYF.

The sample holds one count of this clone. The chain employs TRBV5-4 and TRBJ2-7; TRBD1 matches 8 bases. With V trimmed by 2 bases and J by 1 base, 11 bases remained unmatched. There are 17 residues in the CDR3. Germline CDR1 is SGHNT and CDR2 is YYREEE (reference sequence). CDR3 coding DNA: TGTGCCAGCAGCTTACCGGCGACAGGGGCCGTTTCCTACGAGCAGTACTTC. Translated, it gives CASSLPATGAVSYEQYF.

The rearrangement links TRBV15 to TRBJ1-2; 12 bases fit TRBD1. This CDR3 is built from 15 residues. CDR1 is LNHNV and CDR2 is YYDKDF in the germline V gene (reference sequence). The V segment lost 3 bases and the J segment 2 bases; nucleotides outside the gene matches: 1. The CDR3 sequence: CATSSGTGGNYGYTF. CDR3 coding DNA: TGTGCCACCAGCAGCGGGACAGGGGGCAACTATGGCTACACCTTC.

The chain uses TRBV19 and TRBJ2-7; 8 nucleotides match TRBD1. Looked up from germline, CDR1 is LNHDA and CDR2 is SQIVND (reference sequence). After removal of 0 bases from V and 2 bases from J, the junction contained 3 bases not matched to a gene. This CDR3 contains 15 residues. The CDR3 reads CASSIERTGPYEQYF. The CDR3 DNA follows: TGTGCCAGTAGTATAGAAAGGACAGGGCCCTACGAGCAGTACTTC. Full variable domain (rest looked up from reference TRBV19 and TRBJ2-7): DGGITQSPKYLFRKEGQNVTLSCEQNLNHDAMYWYRQDPGQGLRLIYYSQIVNDFQKGDIAEGYSVSREKKESFPLTVTSAQKNPTAFYLCASSIERTGPYEQYFGPGTRLTVT.

CDR3 in amino acids: CAIRDSRLAGGYEQYF. As DNA, the CDR3 is TGTGCCATCAGGGACTCGCGGCTAGCGGGAGGTTACGAGCAGTACTTC. The V call is TRBV10-3, the J call TRBJ2-7, with 11 bases aligning to TRBD2. This CDR3 region has 16 residues. V lost 6 bases and J lost 4; bases outside the gene matches: 11. Looked up from germline, CDR1 is ENHRY and CDR2 is SYGVKD.

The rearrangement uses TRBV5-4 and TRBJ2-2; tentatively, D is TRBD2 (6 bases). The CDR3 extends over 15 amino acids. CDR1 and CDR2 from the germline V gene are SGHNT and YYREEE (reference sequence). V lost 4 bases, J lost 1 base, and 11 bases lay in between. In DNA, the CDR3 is TGTGCCAGCAGCATTGGGACTGGGAACACCGGGGAGCTGTTTTTT. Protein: CASSIGTGNTGELFF.

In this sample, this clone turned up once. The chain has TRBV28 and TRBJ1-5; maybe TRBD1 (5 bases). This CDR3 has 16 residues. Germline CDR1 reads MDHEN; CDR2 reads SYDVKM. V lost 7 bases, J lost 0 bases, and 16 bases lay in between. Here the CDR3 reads CASTGGGLGSNQPQHF. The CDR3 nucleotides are TGTGCCAGCACTGGGGGGGGACTCGGTAGCAATCAGCCCCAGCATTTT.

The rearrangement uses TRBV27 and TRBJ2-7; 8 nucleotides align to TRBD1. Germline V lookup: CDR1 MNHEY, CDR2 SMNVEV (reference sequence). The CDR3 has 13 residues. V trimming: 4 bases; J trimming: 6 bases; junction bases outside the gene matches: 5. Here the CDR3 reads CASSWNTGGEQYF. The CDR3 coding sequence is TGTGCCAGCAGTTGGAATACAGGGGGCGAGCAGTACTTC.

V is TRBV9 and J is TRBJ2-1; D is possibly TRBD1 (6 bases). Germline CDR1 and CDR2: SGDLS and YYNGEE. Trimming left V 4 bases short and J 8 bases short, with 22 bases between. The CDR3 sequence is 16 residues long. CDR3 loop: CASSPFRGPHNYEQFF. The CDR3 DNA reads TGTGCCAGCAGCCCCTTCAGGGGTCCCCACAACTATGAGCAGTTCTTC.

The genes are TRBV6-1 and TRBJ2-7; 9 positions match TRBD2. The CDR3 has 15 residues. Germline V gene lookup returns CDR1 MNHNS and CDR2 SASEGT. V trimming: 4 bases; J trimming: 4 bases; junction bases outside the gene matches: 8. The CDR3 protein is CASSGSSSGNYEQYF. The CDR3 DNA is TGTGCCAGCAGTGGGTCCTCTAGCGGGAATTACGAGCAGTACTTC.

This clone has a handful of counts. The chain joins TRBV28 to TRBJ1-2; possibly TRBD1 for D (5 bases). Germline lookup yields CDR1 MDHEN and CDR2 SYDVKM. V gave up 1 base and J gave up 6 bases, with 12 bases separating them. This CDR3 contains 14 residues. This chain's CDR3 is CASSLSGSGDGYTF. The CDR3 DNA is TGTGCCAGCAGTTTATCAGGGTCGGGGGATGGCTACACCTTC.

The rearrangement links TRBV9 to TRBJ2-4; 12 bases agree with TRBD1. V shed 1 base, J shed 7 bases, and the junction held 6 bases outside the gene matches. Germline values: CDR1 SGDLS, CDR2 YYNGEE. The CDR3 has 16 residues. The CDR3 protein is CASSVTSGQGANIQYF. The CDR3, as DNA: TGTGCCAGCAGCGTAACCTCGGGACAGGGGGCGAACATTCAGTACTTC.

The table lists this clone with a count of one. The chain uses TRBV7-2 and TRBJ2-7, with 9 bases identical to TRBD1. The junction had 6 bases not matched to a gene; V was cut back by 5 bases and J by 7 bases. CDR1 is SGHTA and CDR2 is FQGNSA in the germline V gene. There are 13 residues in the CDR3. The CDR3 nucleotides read TGTGCCAGCAGCAGGGACAGGGTGGGGGAGCAGTACTTC. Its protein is CASSRDRVGEQYF.

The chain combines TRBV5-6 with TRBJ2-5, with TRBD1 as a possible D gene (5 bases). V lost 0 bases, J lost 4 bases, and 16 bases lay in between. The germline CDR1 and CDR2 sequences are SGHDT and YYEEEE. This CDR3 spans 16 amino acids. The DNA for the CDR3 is TGTGCCAGCAGCTTGGGGGCAGGGCTAAAAGGAGAGACCCAGTACTTC. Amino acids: CASSLGAGLKGETQYF.